This T cell receptor (beta chain) originates from a study of T cells in Graves' hyperthyroidism and ophthalmopathy (dated by TCRdb to about 2019). Regarding the research as a whole: Peripheral blood was sampled at the time of initial diagnosis, prior to any treatment. Prospective prediction of ophthalmopathy was tested in an independent validation cohort of 18 to 20 hyperthyroidism patients and 15 to 17 patients who later progressed to ophthalmopathy. To identify TCR V-J signatures that set the groups apart, the researchers used a discovery cohort of approximately 98 patients, made up of some 41 with Graves' ophthalmopathy and 55 to 65 with stable Graves' hyperthyroidism. Thyroid tissue and blood T-cell repertoires from over 5 Graves' hyperthyroidism patients were also compared in the study. The approximately 98 discovery patients were randomly divided into training and test sets at a 7:3 ratio. Following sampling, methimazole starting at 30 mg daily was given to hyperthyroidism patients, and high-dose intravenous methylprednisolone was given to ophthalmopathy patients. TCR Vbeta CDR3 sequencing of 135 peripheral blood samples (over 40 ophthalmopathy, roughly 72 hyperthyroidism and around 17 progressor patients) is reported in the paper. Overall results and qualifications from the work: Ophthalmopathy was separated from stable hyperthyroidism by a 13 V-J signature model, with 87.88% sensitivity and about 81% specificity obtained in cross-validation and 80%/75% obtained in testing. Most expanded thyroid clonotypes (frequency above 0.001) were also detected in blood, suggesting blood repertoires may reflect thyroid immune responses. No statistical method was used to fix the sample size in advance, and group allocation was not hidden from the investigators. In validation, progression to ophthalmopathy was predicted by the model with 70.59% sensitivity and 72% to 80% specificity, a median of approximately 6.5 months before onset.

Stable Graves' hyperthyroidism was defined as no progression to ophthalmopathy during 18 months of follow-up. The hyperthyroidism patients were between 18 and 65 years old and newly diagnosed, with a disease duration of less than 2 months. Patients with uncontrolled infections, other autoimmune diseases, pregnancy or lactation were excluded. Diagnoses were based on clinical symptoms, serum thyroxine and TRAb, thyroid ultrasound and orbital computed tomography. Ficoll-Paque density gradient centrifugation was used to isolate PBMCs from 10 ml of fresh peripheral blood. Total RNA was extracted using Trizol reagent, and RNA quality was assessed on an Agilent 2100 Bioanalyzer. TCR beta CDR3 regions were amplified from RNA transcripts. For the first round of RT-PCR on the TCR CDR3, the HTBI primer set was used together with the Qiagen OneStep RT-PCR kit. Libraries were constructed in a second round of multiplex PCR, after which size selection and purification were performed. The libraries were sequenced on an Illumina HiSeq2000 using paired-end 100 bp reads. For the original study's pipeline: SOAPnuke was used to process the raw data, removing reads that contained adapters or uncalled bases, had a mean Phred below 15, or lacked an exact match to the constant primer or identifier. High-quality paired reads were merged using COPE v1.2.5, and each unique nucleotide sequence was defined as a clonotype. Clonotypes were aligned to IMGT TRBV, TRBD and TRBJ reference segments using MiTCR v1.1. Analysis was restricted to V-J combinations with a frequency above 0.0001, which covered about 99% of repertoires. A TCS score was defined as the ratio between F50 (clonal expansion) and ExV (chaos), using BLOSUM62-based TCRdist between CDR3 peptides within each V-J. Welch's t-statistics and random forest reduced around 510 V-J features to 13, which were used in a naive Bayes classifier (R e1071). The raw public data were reprocessed by TCRdb itself: fastp quality trimming at Q25, MiXCR clonotype calling, in-frame beta chains only. Each entry is one CDR3 protein sequence, shown with its most common DNA and genes. TCRdb, not the original authors, processed these V and J calls. In all, the sample holds about 360,000 distinct CDR3 sequences, and under 15% of those were seen once. Jointly, the top ten make up less than 10% of the sample.

This clonotype was seen many times. Its antigen is still unknown. The input lacks base qualities; no much larger clone sits a single base away. The CDR3 numbers 13 residues from cysteine through phenylalanine. Just the 39-base CDR3 DNA is kept, in frame starting at base 1. Germline trimming amounts to 5 bases on V and 5 bases on J, with 4 as the count of junction bases outside the gene matches. CDR1 is given as MDHEN and CDR2 as SYDVKM, both from the germline V gene. The chain links TRBV28 with TRBJ1-2, and TRBD1 aligns with 8 junction nucleotides. This receptor was taken from a woman under 30 with Graves' hyperthyroidism. The specimen sequenced was blood. The CDR3 protein: CASSEQGAYGYTF. The DNA is TGTGCCAGCAGTGAGCAGGGGGCGTATGGCTACACCTTC.